These T cell receptor beta chains were read from a single sample in a study of monozygotic twins with inflammatory bowel disease. TCRdb processed the 5' RACE reads again and assigns one entry to each CDR3 protein, with no DNA. In all, the sample yields approximately 330,000 distinct CDR3 sequences. The specimen was blood. Receptors originate from a human donor with ulcerative colitis or Crohn's disease, or a healthy co-twin of an affected twin (not recorded which). Each CDR3 is given with its conserved first and last residue. The order of the fields is J gene, V gene, CDR3 protein.

>TRBJ2-1|TRBV7-2
CASSALAGVVEQFF
>TRBJ1-3|TRBV19
CASSWAGARLSGNTIYF
>TRBJ2-2|TRBV20-1
CSARDTGTQNTGELFF
>TRBJ2-2|TRBV5-1
CASSWTGADTGELFF
>TRBJ1-3|TRBV9
CASSPPGEGNTIYF
>TRBJ1-2|TRBV6-1
CASTSRSLRFDGYTF
>TRBJ2-2|TRBV3-1
CASSQNFGQGSHTGELFF
>TRBJ2-1|TRBV27
CASSIGTSGSNEQFF
>TRBJ1-6|TRBV27
CASSDLGRGLSVYSPLHF
>TRBJ1-2|TRBV6-5
CASSYGLGDYGYTF
>TRBJ2-3|TRBV18
CASSPPSRSRTDTQYF
>TRBJ1-4|TRBV7-8
CASSLVRDLAEKLFF
>TRBJ2-3|TRBV7-2
CASSPQHTYTDTQYF
>TRBJ2-7|TRBV6-5
CASSYSMESAYEQYF
>TRBJ2-1|TRBV9
CASSSSPGRSEQFF
>TRBJ2-4|TRBV19
CASSRTSGGDKNIQYF
>TRBJ2-1|TRBV4-3
CASSQDPPGTGPSYNEQFF
>TRBJ2-5|TRBV7-2
CASSPRSGTGVEETQYF
>TRBJ2-7|TRBV11-2
CASSLSPLSGQGAQEQYF
>TRBJ2-3|TRBV20-1
CSASGQADFTDTQYF
>TRBJ2-6|TRBV5-1
CASSLWFGGGANVLTF
>TRBJ2-1|TRBV11-2
CASSLPPRPAGGYNEQFF
>TRBJ2-5|TRBV10-3
CAISGGKLETQYF
>TRBJ2-6|TRBV5-1
CASSLADSGANVLTF
>TRBJ1-5|TRBV6-1
CASSQQGFGQPQHF
>TRBJ1-5|TRBV20-1
CSATTIMGEPQHF
>TRBJ1-1|TRBV5-1
CASHDVEGAEAFF
>TRBJ2-7|TRBV11-2
CASSSGVAGGSPSYEQYF
>TRBJ2-2|TRBV9
CASSPSLAGGANTGELFF
>TRBJ2-7|TRBV9
CASSPGQADGYEQYF
>TRBJ2-2|TRBV5-4
CASSLTRGGAGELFF
>TRBJ2-1|TRBV18
CASSPSGDNEQFF
>TRBJ2-1|TRBV5-1
CASIPSGGASYNEQFF
>TRBJ1-3|TRBV12-3/TRBV12-4
CASSFKGNSGNTIYF
>TRBJ2-2|TRBV5-6
CASSWRQANTGELFF
>TRBJ2-6|TRBV5-3
CARSNKPRINSSGANVLTF
>TRBJ2-1|TRBV11-2
CASSTRLAEYNEQFF
>TRBJ1-5|TRBV20-1
CSAPPVGRNQPQHF
>TRBJ1-1|TRBV25-1
CASSERDRAKNTEAFF
>TRBJ2-1|TRBV7-9
CASSLGRHNEQFF
>TRBJ1-1|TRBV6-5
CASSSPGRSNTEAFF
>TRBJ1-4|TRBV7-2
CASSLMQGASPSEKLFF
>TRBJ2-5|TRBV12-3/TRBV12-4
CASSLQGKQETQYF
>TRBJ1-6|TRBV5-1
CASRERTAGDSPLHF
>TRBJ1-2|TRBV27
CASSFGGGNYGYTF
>TRBJ1-1|TRBV27
CASSRRSTGATEAFF
>TRBJ2-3|TRBV5-1
CASSLADRGRDTQYF
>TRBJ2-7|TRBV4-1
CASSQAIQTYEQYF
>TRBJ2-2|TRBV7-2
CASSLGGFGRELFF
>TRBJ1-4|TRBV7-2
CASSFGGLRGEKLFF
>TRBJ2-2|TRBV5-5
CASSFGARGTGELFF
>TRBJ1-6|TRBV28
CANSPSFYNSPLHF
>TRBJ2-1|TRBV7-2
CASRPAGSGNNEQFF
>TRBJ1-3|TRBV5-6
CASSLRPSNGNTIYF
>TRBJ2-5|TRBV7-9
CASSSDRGLHEETQYF
>TRBJ2-1|TRBV5-6
CASSLEYQGSGEQFF
>TRBJ1-5|TRBV20-1
CSARKDSNQPQHF
>TRBJ2-3|TRBV7-9
CASSFGQLPTDTQYF
>TRBJ1-3|TRBV20-1
CSARLFSGNTIYF